This is a list of T cell receptor beta chains from one sample in a study of blood T cell repertoires in COVID-19. The method was immunoSEQ multiplex PCR; TCRdb's version includes in-frame clones alone and lacks a portion of them. The sample records around 260,000 clones, more than 85% being singletons. Sequences were obtained from peripheral blood. The receptors shown here come from a person under 35 with COVID-19, enrolled during active disease. CDR3s include the opening cysteine and the closing phenylalanine or tryptophan. A D gene is named only where the DNA matches it firmly. Where a row states a size, it is once, few, many or the class of an expanded clone; other rows omit it.

j_gene | abundance | v_gene | d_gene | CDR3aa | CDR3nt
TRBJ2-1 | NA | TRBV13 | TRBD1 | CASSLGQSSGTGMGDEQFF | TGTGCCAGCAGCTTAGGCCAATCGTCCGGGACAGGTATGGGGGATGAGCAGTTCTTC
TRBJ2-3 | NA | TRBV18 | NA | CASSPQGGTDTQYF | TGTGCCAGCTCACCGCAAGGGGGCACAGATACGCAGTATTTT
TRBJ2-7 | NA | TRBV6-1 | TRBD2 | CASSEDRTSSYEQYF | TGTGCCAGCAGTGAAGATAGGACTAGCAGCTACGAGCAGTACTTC
TRBJ2-3 | once | TRBV21-1 | NA | CASSKFVQIGQGASDTQYF | TGTGCCAGCAGCAAATTTGTTCAGATTGGACAGGGGGCTTCAGATACGCAGTATTTT
TRBJ1-1 | NA | TRBV7-9 | TRBD1 | CASSLTLTGGASENTEAFF | TGTGCCAGCAGCTTAACCTTGACAGGGGGTGCTTCCGAGAACACTGAAGCTTTCTTT
TRBJ2-7 | NA | TRBV5-6 | NA | CASSRGGSALLAEQYF | TGTGCCAGCAGCCGCGGGGGCTCGGCGCTCCTTGCCGAGCAGTACTTC
TRBJ1-1 | NA | TRBV3-1/TRBV3-2 | NA | CASSQAAGAFF | TGTGCCAGCAGCCAAGCCGCAGGAGCTTTCTTT
TRBJ2-3 | NA | TRBV10-1 | TRBD2 | CASYRPGLAFYPTPCTDTQYF | TGCGCCAGCTACCGTCCGGGACTAGCTTTTTACCCCACCCCCTGCACAGATACGCAGTATTTT
TRBJ2-5 | NA | TRBV19 | NA | CASSLVREITNPRETQYF | TGTGCCAGTAGCCTTGTCAGGGAAATAACCAACCCTCGGGAGACCCAGTACTTC
TRBJ1-3 | NA | TRBV19 | NA | CASSIAGSGNTIYF | TGTGCCAGTAGTATTGCCGGCTCTGGAAACACCATATATTTT
TRBJ1-4 | NA | TRBV28 | TRBD1 | CASSTPGQGEKLFF | TGTGCCAGCAGTACCCCGGGACAGGGAGAAAAACTGTTTTTT
TRBJ2-1 | NA | TRBV7-2 | NA | CASSLEYSSPNNEQFF | TGTGCCAGCAGCTTAGAATACTCGTCCCCTAACAATGAGCAGTTCTTC
TRBJ2-1 | NA | TRBV12-3/TRBV12-4 | NA | CASRPNTNNEQFF | TGTGCCAGCAGGCCCAACACAAACAATGAGCAGTTCTTC
TRBJ2-7 | NA | TRBV13 | NA | CASSSNRGGSYEQYF | TGTGCCAGCAGCTCCAACAGGGGAGGTTCCTACGAGCAGTACTTC
TRBJ2-1 | NA | TRBV6-5 | TRBD1 | CASKPTGGGEQFF | TGTGCCAGCAAACCCACAGGGGGAGGTGAGCAGTTCTTC
TRBJ2-7 | NA | TRBV11-2 | NA | CASSLSRQAAGTVQQYF | TGTGCCAGCAGCTTATCCCGCCAAGCGGCGGGAACCGTCCAGCAGTACTTC
TRBJ2-2 | NA | TRBV5-5 | NA | CASSFARFANTGELFF | TGTGCCAGCAGCTTTGCCAGGTTCGCGAACACCGGGGAGCTGTTTTTT
TRBJ2-1 | once | TRBV7-2 | NA | CASSLDRNNEQFF | TGTGCCAGCAGCTTAGACAGAAACAATGAGCAGTTCTTC
TRBJ1-5 | NA | TRBV30 | NA | CAWSLGGGQPQHF | TGTGCCTGGAGTTTGGGAGGGGGACAGCCCCAGCATTTT
TRBJ1-2 | NA | TRBV6-5 | TRBD1 | CASSAGTGHYGYTF | TGTGCCAGCAGCGCCGGGACAGGTCATTATGGCTACACCTTC
TRBJ2-7 | NA | TRBV28 | NA | CASSYRTGQYF | TGTGCCAGCAGTTACAGAACCGGGCAGTACTTC
TRBJ2-7 | NA | TRBV2 | NA | CATLGAGANEQYF | TGTGCCACCCTGGGGGCAGGGGCGAACGAGCAGTACTTC
TRBJ2-7 | NA | TRBV12-3/TRBV12-4 | NA | CASSLGRREQYF | TGTGCCAGCAGTTTAGGAAGGCGGGAGCAGTACTTC
TRBJ2-1 | NA | TRBV4-3 | NA | CASSQEWRTSYNEQFF | TGCGCCAGCAGCCAAGAGTGGAGGACTTCCTACAATGAGCAGTTCTTC
TRBJ2-7 | NA | TRBV7-2 | TRBD2 | CASSISGTSGYEQYF | TGTGCCAGCAGCATTTCCGGGACTAGCGGCTACGAGCAGTACTTC
TRBJ1-6 | NA | TRBV6-5 | NA | CASSYGSQGNSPLHF | TGTGCCAGCAGTTATGGAAGCCAGGGGAATTCACCCCTCCACTTT
TRBJ1-1 | NA | TRBV19 | TRBD1 | CASSIFQGAGTEAFF | TGTGCCAGTAGTATTTTTCAGGGGGCGGGCACTGAAGCTTTCTTT